These 11 T cell receptor beta chains were sequenced from one sample in a study of blood T cell repertoires in COVID-19. Clones were sequenced by immunoSEQ multiplex PCR, and TCRdb holds only the in-frame ones, with some missing. This table holds about 240,000 clones, about 90% found once. Source material: peripheral blood. These receptors were taken from a man aged 60 to 75 who had recovered from COVID-19.

This clone appeared a few times. The V and J genes are TRBV4-1 and TRBJ2-7, with 9 bases that match TRBD1. Germline-derived CDR1 and CDR2 are MGHRA and YSYEKL. CDR3 length: 15 amino acids. Germline trimming cut 3 bases from V and 1 base from J; bases unmatched to any gene: 4. The CDR3 is CASSHQDRGSYEQYF. The CDR3 nucleotides are TGCGCCAGCAGCCACCAGGACAGGGGTTCCTACGAGCAGTACTTC.

Concerning this clone itself: This CDR3 is also generated by other DNA sequences in the sample. The chain links TRBV5-1 to TRBJ2-2; 7 bases match TRBD2. The CDR3 consists of 15 residues. The germline gives CDR1 SGHRS, CDR2 YFSETQ. With V trimmed by 3 bases and J by 2 bases, 4 bases remained unmatched. CDR3 amino acids: CASSWGLTNTGELFF. CDR3 nucleotides: TGCGCCAGCAGCTGGGGACTAACTAACACCGGGGAGCTGTTTTTT.

This chain uses TRBV5-4 with TRBJ1-1; no reliable D call. The V gene's germline CDR1 is SGHNT and CDR2 YYREEE (reference sequence). Trimming removed 9 bases at V and 1 base at J, with 16 bases between. The CDR3 sequence is 14 residues long. This chain's CDR3 is CATKRGLGNTEAFF. CDR3 coding DNA: TGTGCCACCAAACGCGGATTAGGGAACACTGAAGCTTTCTTT.

This chain connects TRBV7-2 to TRBJ2-5; D is undetermined. V was pared by 3 bases and J by 1 base, with 9 bases between. Germline CDR1 is SGHTA and CDR2 is FQGNSA. CDR3 size: 14 residues. The CDR3 region has the DNA TGTGCCAGCAGCTTTGGTGGCTTCCAAGAGACCCAGTACTTC. It is translated as CASSFGGFQETQYF.

The V call is TRBV2, the J call TRBJ1-2; D is perhaps TRBD1 (5 bases). Per the germline V gene, CDR1 is SNHLY and CDR2 is FYNNEI. The length of the CDR3 is 13 residues. Trimming stripped 7 bases from V and 4 bases from J, with 13 bases between. In DNA form, the CDR3 reads TGTGCCAGCAATGACCGGGGGTCCTATGGCTACACCTTC. This sequence encodes CASNDRGSYGYTF. The full variable domain, rest sourced from reference TRBV2 and TRBJ1-2, is EPEVTQTPSHQVTQMGQEVILRCVPISNHLYFYWYRQILGQKVEFLVSFYNNEISEKSEIFDDQFSVERPDGSNFTLKIRSTKLEDSAMYFCASNDRGSYGYTFGSGTRLTVV.

The chain couples TRBV5-1 to TRBJ1-2; unclear D gene. The CDR3 sequence is 12 residues long. Germline assignment: CDR1 SGHRS and CDR2 YFSETQ. Trimming left V 1 base short and J 6 bases short, with 7 bases between. Written as DNA, the CDR3 is TGCGCCAGCAGCTTGACATCAGATGGCTACACCTTC. Translated: CASSLTSDGYTF. Full variable domain (outside the CDR3, taken from reference TRBV5-1 and TRBJ1-2): KAGVTQTPRYLIKTRGQQVTLSCSPISGHRSVSWYQQTPGQGLQFLFEYFSETQRNKGNFPGRFSGRQFSNSRSEMNVSTLELGDSALYLCASSLTSDGYTFGSGTRLTVV.

The genes are TRBV6-5 and TRBJ2-7; weak D call: TRBD1 (5 bases). Germline V gene data show CDR1 as MNHEY and CDR2 as SVGAGI. The CDR3 is 13 residues long. The ends were cut back, 4 bases at V and 3 bases at J, with 10 bases in the middle. For the CDR3, the DNA is TGTGCCAGCAGTTTGGGGCCGAGCTACGAGCAGTACTTC. As protein: CASSLGPSYEQYF.

The chain employs TRBV9 and TRBJ2-3; TRBD2 might be the D (7 bases). The length of the CDR3 is 16 residues. Germline V lookup: CDR1 SGDLS, CDR2 YYNGEE. Trimming cost V 0 bases and J 4 bases, with 15 bases left between them. CDR3 nucleotide sequence: TGTGCCAGCAGCGTAGCCATGACGGGGGGCGCAGATACGCAGTATTTT. Amino acid sequence: CASSVAMTGGADTQYF.

The chain links TRBV9 to TRBJ2-2, with D possibly matching TRBD2 (7 bases). Looked up from germline, CDR1 is SGDLS and CDR2 is YYNGEE. Trimming pared 2 bases from V and 7 bases from J, leaving 21 bases between. The CDR3 consists of 17 residues. CDR3 DNA sequence: TGTGCCAGCAGCGTCCTCCCTGCGGGGGCCGTGGGCGGGGAGCTGTTTTTT. This gives the protein CASSVLPAGAVGGELFF.

This clone was counted ten times or more. This chain uses TRBV19 with TRBJ2-7, with D uncertain. V lost 7 bases and J lost 0, with 13 bases in between. Germline V gene sequence: CDR1 LNHDA, CDR2 SQIVND (reference sequence). CDR3 length equals 14 residues. CDR3 amino acids: CASKRHSSSYEQYF. The CDR3, as DNA: TGTGCCAGTAAACGCCATAGTAGCTCCTACGAGCAGTACTTC.

The genes are TRBV18 and TRBJ2-1; no definite D call. Trimming removed 0 bases from V and 2 bases from J, with 8 bases in between. The CDR3 is made up of 15 amino acids. Germline CDR1 is KGHSH and CDR2 is LQKENI. The CDR3 sequence is CASSPPSQTYNEQFF. CDR3 DNA: TGTGCCAGCTCACCACCGTCCCAAACCTACAATGAGCAGTTCTTC.